This entry is about one T cell receptor (beta chain). Trimming cost V 8 bases and J 2 bases, with 22 bases left between them. The germline CDR1 and CDR2 sequences are LNHNV and YYDKDF (reference sequence). The CDR3 is made up of 16 amino acids. This record comes from a study of blood T cell repertoires in COVID-19. For the study at large: COVID-19 samples from acute and convalescent phases originated in the United States, Italy and Spain.

In the authors' methods: Estimates of nucleated cell counts were drawn from the amplification of reference gene primers. The assay was immunoSEQ multiplex PCR, and TCRdb's table has in-frame clones only and misses some. V and J calls and clone size come straight from that table; D and trimming were deduced from the DNA. The table has some 280,000 clones, around 86% seen once. The rearrangement links TRBV15 to TRBJ2-7; D is possibly TRBD1 (6 bases). The sample consisted of peripheral blood. The receptor was isolated from a woman in her 30s with active or convalescent COVID-19. CDR3 residues: CATQRWETGDTYEQYF. The CDR3 nucleotides read TGTGCCACCCAGAGATGGGAGACAGGTGATACCTACGAGCAGTACTTC.